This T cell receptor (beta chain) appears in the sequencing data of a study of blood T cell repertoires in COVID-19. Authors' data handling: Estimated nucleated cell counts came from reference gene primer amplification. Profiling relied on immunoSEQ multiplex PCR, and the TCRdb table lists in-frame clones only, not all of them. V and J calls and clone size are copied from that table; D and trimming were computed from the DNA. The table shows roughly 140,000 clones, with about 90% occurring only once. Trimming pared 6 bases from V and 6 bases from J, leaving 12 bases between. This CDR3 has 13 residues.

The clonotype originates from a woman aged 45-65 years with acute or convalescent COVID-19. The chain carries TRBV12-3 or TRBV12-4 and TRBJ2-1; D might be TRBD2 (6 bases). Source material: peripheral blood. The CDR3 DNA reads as TGTGCCAGCAGCCCCGGGACTTCCAATGAGCAGTTCTTC. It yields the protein CASSPGTSNEQFF.